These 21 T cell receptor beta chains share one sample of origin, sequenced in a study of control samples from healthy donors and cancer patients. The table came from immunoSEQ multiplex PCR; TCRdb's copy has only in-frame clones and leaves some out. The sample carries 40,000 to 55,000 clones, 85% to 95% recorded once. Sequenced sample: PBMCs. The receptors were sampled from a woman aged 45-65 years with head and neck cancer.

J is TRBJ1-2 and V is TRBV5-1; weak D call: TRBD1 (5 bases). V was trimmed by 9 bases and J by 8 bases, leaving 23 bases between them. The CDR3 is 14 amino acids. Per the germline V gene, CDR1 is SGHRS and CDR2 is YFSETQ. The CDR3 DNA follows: TGCGCCACCGCTCTGACAGAAGCGAAGAGGGGCTACACCTTC. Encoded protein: CATALTEAKRGYTF.

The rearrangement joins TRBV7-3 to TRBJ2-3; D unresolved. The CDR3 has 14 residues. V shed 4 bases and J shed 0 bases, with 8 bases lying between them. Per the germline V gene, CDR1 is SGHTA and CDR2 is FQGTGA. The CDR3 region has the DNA TGTGCCAGCAGCTCCGACGGCAGCACAGATACGCAGTATTTT. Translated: CASSSDGSTDTQYF.

The CDR3 bases are TGTGCCAGCAGAAGATCGGGACAGGGGAGGGGTTACGAGCAGTACTTC. Protein product: CASRRSGQGRGYEQYF. The chain combines TRBV2 with TRBJ2-7, with 10 bases matching TRBD1. From germline, CDR1 is SNHLY and CDR2 FYNNEI. The CDR3 totals 16 residues. The junction had 12 bases not matched to a gene; V was cut back by 6 bases and J by 4 bases. The variable domain in full, with the rest retrieved from reference TRBV2 and TRBJ2-7, is EPEVTQTPSHQVTQMGQEVILRCVPISNHLYFYWYRQILGQKVEFLVSFYNNEISEKSEIFDDQFSVERPDGSNFTLKIRSTKLEDSAMYFCASRRSGQGRGYEQYFGPGTRLTVT.

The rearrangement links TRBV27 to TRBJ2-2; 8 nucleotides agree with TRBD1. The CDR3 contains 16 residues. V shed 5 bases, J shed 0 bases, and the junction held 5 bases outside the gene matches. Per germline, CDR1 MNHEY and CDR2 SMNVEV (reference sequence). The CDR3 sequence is CASSARTGPNTGELFF. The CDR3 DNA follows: TGTGCCAGCAGTGCCCGGACAGGGCCGAACACCGGGGAGCTGTTTTTT.

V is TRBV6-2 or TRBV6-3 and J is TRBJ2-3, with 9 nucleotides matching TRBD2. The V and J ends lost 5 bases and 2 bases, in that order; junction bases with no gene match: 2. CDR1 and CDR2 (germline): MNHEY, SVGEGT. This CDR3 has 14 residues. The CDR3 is CASSPGLATDTQYF. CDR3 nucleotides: TGTGCCAGCAGTCCGGGACTAGCCACAGATACGCAGTATTTT.

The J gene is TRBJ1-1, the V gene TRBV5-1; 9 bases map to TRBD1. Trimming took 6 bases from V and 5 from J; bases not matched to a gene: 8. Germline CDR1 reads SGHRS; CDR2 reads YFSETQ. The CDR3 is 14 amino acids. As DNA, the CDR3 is TGCGCCAGCACTCAACAGGGGGCTGGAACTGAAGCTTTCTTT. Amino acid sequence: CASTQQGAGTEAFF.

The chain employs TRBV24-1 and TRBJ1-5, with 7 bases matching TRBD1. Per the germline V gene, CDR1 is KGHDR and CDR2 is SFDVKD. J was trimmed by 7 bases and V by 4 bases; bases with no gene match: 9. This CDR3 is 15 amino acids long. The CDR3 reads CATSDTTGVGQPQHF. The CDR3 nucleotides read TGTGCCACCAGTGACACCACAGGGGTCGGACAGCCCCAGCATTTT.

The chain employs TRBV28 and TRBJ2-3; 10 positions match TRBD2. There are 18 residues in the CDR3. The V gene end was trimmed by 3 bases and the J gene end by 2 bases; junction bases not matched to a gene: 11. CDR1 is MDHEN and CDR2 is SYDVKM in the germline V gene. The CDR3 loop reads CASSFPSAGGQDTDTQYF. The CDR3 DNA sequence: TGTGCCAGCAGTTTCCCTTCAGCGGGAGGGCAGGACACAGATACGCAGTATTTT.

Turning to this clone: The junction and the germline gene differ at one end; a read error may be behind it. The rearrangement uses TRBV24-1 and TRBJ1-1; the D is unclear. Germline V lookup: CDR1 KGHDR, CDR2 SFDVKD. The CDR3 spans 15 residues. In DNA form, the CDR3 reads TGTGCCACAAGTGCTCGAGGAGACCCCAACACTGAAGCTTTCTTT. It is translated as CATSARGDPNTEAFF.

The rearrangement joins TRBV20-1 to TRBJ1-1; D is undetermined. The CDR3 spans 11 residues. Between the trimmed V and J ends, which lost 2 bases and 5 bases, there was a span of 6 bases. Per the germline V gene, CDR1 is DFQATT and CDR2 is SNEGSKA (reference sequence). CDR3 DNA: TGCAGTGCTAGATCCGGGACTGAAGCTTTCTTT. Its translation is CSARSGTEAFF.

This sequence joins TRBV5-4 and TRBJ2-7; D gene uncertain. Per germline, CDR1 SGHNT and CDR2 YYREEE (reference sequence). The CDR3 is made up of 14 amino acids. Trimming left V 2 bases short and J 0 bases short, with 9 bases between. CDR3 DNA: TGTGCCAGCAGCTTTTTTCCTAGCTCCTACGAGCAGTACTTC. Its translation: CASSFFPSSYEQYF.

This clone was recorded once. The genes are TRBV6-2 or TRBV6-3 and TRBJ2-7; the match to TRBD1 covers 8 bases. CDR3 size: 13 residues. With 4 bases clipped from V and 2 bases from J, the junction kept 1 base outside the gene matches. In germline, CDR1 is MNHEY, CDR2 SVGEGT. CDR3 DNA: TGTGCCAGCAGTTGGGGACAGGCCTACGAGCAGTACTTC. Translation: CASSWGQAYEQYF.

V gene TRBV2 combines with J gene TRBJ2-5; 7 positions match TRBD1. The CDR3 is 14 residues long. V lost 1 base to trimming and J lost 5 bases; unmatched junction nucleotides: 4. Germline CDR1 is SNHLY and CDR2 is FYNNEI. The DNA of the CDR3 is TGTGCCAGCAGTGAAGGAGGGGGCGACGAGACCCAGTACTTC. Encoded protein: CASSEGGGDETQYF.

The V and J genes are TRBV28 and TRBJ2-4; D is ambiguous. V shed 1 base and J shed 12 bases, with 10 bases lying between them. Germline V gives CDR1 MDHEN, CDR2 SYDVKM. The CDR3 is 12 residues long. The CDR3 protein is CASSLLTSGQYF. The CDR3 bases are TGTGCCAGCAGTTTATTAACTTCGGGTCAGTACTTC.

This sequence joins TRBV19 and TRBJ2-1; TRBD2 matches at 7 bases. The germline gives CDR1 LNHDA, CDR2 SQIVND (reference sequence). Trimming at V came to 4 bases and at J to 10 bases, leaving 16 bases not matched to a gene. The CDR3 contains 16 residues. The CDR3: CASSKPPSGRFVEQFF. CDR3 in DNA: TGTGCCAGTAGTAAGCCCCCTAGCGGCAGGTTCGTAGAGCAGTTCTTC.

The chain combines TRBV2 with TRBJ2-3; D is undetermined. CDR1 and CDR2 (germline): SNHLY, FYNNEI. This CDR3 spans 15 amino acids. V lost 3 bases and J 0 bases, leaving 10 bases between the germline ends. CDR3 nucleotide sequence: TGTGCCAGCAGTGACTGGCGGCTCAGCACAGATACGCAGTATTTT. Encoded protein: CASSDWRLSTDTQYF.

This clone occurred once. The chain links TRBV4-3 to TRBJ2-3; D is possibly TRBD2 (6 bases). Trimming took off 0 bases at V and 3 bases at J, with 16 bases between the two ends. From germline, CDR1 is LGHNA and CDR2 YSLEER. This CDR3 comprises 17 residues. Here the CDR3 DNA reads TGCGCCAGCAGCCAAGATCTCGGGGGAGTGGGGACAGATACGCAGTATTTT. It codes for CASSQDLGGVGTDTQYF.

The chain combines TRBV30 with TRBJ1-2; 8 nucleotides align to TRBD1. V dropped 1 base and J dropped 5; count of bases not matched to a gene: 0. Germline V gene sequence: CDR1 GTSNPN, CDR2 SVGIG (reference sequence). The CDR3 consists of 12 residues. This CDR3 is CAWSGTGYGYTF. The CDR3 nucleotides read TGTGCCTGGAGTGGGACAGGGTATGGCTACACCTTC. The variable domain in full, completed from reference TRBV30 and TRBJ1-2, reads SQTIHQWPATLVQPVGSPLSLECTVEGTSNPNLYWYRQAAGRGLQLLFYSVGIGQISSEVPQNLSASRPQDRQFILSSKKLLLSDSGFYLCAWSGTGYGYTFGSGTRLTVV.

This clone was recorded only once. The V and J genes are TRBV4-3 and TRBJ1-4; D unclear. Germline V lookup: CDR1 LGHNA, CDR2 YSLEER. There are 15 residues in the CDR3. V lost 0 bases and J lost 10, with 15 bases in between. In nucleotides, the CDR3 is TGCGCCAGCAGCCAAGATTTTTACGAGGGAAGAAAACTGTTTTTT. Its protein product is CASSQDFYEGRKLFF.

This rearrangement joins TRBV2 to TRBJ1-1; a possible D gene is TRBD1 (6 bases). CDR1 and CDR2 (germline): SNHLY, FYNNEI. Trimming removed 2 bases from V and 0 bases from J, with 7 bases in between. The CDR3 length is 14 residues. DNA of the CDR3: TGTGCCAGCAGTGAAACAGGGATGAACACTGAAGCTTTCTTT. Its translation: CASSETGMNTEAFF.

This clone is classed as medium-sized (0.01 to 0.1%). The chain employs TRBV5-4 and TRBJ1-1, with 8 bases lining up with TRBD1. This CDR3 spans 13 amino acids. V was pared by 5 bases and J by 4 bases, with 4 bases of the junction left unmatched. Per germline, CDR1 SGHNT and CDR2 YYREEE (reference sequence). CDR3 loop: CASRTGDFTEAFF. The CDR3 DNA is TGTGCCAGCAGGACAGGGGACTTCACTGAAGCTTTCTTT. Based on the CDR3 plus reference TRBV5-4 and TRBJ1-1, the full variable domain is ETGVTQSPTHLIKTRGQQVTLRCSSQSGHNTVSWYQQALGQGPQFIFQYYREEENGRGNFPPRFSGLQFPNYSSELNVNALELDDSALYLCASRTGDFTEAFFGQGTRLTVV.